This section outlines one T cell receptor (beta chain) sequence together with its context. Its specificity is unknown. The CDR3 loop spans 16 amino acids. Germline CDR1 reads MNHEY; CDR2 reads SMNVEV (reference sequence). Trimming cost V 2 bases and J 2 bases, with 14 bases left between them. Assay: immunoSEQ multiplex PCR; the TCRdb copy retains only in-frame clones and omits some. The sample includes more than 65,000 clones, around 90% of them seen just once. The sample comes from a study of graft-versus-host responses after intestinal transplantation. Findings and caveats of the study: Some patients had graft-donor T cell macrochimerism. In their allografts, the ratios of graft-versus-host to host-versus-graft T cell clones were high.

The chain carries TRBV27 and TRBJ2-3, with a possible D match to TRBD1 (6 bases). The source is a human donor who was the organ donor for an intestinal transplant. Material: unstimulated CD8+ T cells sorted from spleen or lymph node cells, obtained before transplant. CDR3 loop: CASSLMEDSTTDTQYF. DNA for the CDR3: TGTGCCAGCAGTTTAATGGAGGACAGTACCACAGATACGCAGTATTTT.